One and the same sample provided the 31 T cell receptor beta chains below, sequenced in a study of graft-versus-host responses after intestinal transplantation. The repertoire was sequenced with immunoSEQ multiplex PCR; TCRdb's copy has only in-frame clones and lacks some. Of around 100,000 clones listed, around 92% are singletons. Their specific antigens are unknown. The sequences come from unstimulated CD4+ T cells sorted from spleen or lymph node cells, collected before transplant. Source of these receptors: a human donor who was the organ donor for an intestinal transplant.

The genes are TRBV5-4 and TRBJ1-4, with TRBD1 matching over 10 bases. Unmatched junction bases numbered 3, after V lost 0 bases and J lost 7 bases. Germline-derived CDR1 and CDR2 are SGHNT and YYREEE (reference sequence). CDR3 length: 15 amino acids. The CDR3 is CASSLGGTGVEKLFF. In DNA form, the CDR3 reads TGTGCCAGCAGCTTGGGAGGGACAGGGGTTGAAAAACTGTTTTTT.

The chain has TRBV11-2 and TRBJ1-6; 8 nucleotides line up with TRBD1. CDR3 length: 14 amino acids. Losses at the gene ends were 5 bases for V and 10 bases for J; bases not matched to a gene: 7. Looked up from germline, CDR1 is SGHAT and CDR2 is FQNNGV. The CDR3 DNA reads TGTGCCAGCAGCCGGACAGGGAGAGGATCACCCCTCCACTTT. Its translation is CASSRTGRGSPLHF.

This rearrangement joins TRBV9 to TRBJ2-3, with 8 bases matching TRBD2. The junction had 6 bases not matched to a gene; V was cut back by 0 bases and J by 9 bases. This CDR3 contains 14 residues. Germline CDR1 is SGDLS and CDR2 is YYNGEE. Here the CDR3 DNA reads TGTGCCAGCAGCGTAGAGGTTAGCGGGGACACGCAGTATTTT. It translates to CASSVEVSGDTQYF.

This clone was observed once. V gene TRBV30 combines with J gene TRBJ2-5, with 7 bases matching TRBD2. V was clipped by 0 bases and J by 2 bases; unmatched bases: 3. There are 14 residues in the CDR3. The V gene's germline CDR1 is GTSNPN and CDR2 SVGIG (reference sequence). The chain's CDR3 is CAWSVKAGQETQYF. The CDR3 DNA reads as TGTGCCTGGAGTGTCAAAGCGGGGCAAGAGACCCAGTACTTC.

CDR3 sequence reads: CASSQEGALNYGYTF. In DNA form, the CDR3 reads TGTGCCAGCAGCCAAGAAGGGGCACTGAACTATGGCTACACCTTC. This chain joins TRBV4-2 and TRBJ1-2, with a weak D call TRBD1 (5 bases). The germline gives CDR1 LGHNA, CDR2 YNFKEQ. CDR3 length equals 15 residues. Trimming cost V 0 bases and J 2 bases, with 10 bases left between them.

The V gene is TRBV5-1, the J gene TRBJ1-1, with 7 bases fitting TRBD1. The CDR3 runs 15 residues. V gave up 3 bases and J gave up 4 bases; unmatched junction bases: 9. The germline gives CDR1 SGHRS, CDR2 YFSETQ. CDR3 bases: TGCGCCAGCAGCTCCTACAGGGGCCGTGGCACTGAAGCTTTCTTT. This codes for CASSSYRGRGTEAFF.

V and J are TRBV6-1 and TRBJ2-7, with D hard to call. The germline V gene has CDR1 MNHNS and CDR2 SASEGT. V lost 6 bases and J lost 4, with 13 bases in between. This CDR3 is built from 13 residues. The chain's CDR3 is CASRTRGLYEQYF. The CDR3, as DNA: TGTGCCAGCAGGACGCGAGGCCTTTACGAGCAGTACTTC.

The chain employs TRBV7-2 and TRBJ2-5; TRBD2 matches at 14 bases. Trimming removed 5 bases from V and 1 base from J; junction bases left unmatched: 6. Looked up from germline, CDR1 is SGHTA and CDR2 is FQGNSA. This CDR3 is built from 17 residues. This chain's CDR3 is CASSLPGLAGGQETQYF. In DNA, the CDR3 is TGTGCCAGCAGCCTCCCCGGACTAGCGGGGGGCCAAGAGACCCAGTACTTC.

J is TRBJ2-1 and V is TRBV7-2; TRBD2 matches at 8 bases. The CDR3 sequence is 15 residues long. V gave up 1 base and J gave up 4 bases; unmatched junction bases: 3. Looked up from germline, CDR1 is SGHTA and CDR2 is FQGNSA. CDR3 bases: TGTGCCAGCAGCTTAGAACCGGGGGGGTACAATGAGCAGTTCTTC. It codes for CASSLEPGGYNEQFF.

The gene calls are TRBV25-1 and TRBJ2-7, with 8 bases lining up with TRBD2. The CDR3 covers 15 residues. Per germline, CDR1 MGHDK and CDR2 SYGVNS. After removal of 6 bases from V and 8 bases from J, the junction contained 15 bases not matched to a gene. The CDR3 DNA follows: TGTGCCAGCAGCTCCCCCGGGGGGGGAAAGAACAAGCAGTACTTC. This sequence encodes CASSSPGGGKNKQYF.

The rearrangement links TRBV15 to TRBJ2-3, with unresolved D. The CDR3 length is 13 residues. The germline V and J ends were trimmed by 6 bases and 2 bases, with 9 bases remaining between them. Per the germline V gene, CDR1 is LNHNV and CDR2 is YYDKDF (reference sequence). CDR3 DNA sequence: TGTGCCACCAGGTCGCGCCTCACAGATACGCAGTATTTT. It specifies CATRSRLTDTQYF.

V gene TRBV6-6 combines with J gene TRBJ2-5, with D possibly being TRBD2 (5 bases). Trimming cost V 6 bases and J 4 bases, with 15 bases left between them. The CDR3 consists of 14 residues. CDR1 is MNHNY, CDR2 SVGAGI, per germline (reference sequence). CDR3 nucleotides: TGTGCCAGCAGCCGGGGTCCTCCGAGAGAGACCCAGTACTTC. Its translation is CASSRGPPRETQYF.

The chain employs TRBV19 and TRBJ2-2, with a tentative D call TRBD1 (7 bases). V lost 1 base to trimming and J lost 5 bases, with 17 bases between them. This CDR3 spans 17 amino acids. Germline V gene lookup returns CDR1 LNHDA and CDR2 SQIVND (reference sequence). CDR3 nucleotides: TGTGCCAGTAGTATAGGAGGGGGGCAGGGGGTAACCGGGGAGCTGTTTTTT. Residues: CASSIGGGQGVTGELFF.

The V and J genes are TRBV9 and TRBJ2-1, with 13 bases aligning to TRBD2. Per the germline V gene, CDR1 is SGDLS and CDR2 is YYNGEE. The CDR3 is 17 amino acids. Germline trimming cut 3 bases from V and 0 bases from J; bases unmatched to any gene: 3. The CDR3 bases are TGTGCCAGCAGCGCACTAGCGGGGGGGAGCTCCTACAATGAGCAGTTCTTC. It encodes CASSALAGGSSYNEQFF. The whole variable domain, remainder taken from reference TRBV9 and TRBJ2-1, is DSGVTQTPKHLITATGQRVTLRCSPRSGDLSVYWYQQSLDQGLQFLIQYYNGEERAKGNILERFSAQQFPDLHSELNLSSLELGDSALYFCASSALAGGSSYNEQFFGPGTRLTVL.

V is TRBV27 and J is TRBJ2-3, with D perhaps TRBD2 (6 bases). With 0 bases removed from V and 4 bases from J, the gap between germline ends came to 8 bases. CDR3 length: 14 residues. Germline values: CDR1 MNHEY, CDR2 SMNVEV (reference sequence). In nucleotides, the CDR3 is TGTGCCAGCAGTTTATCGCGGGGCGCAGATACGCAGTATTTT. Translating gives CASSLSRGADTQYF.

The CDR3 sequence: CASRDPGQGNYGYTF. The DNA of the CDR3 is TGTGCCAGCAGAGACCCGGGACAGGGGAACTATGGCTACACCTTC. The rearrangement links TRBV6-6 to TRBJ1-2, with TRBD1 matching 10 bases. CDR1 and CDR2 (germline): MNHNY, SVGAGI (reference sequence). V was clipped by 6 bases and J by 2 bases; unmatched bases: 6. This CDR3 is 15 amino acids long.

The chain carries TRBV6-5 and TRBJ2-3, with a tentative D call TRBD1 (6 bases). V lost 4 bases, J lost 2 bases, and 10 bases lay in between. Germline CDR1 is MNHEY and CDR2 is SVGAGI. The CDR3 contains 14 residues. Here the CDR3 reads CASSWTALTDTQYF. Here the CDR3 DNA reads TGTGCCAGCAGTTGGACAGCACTCACAGATACGCAGTATTTT.

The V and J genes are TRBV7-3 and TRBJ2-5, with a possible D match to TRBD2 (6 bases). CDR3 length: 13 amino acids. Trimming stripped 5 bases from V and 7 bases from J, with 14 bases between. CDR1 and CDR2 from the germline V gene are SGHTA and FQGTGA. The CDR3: CASSRRLDGTQYF. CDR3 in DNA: TGTGCCAGCAGCCGGCGACTAGATGGGACCCAGTACTTC.

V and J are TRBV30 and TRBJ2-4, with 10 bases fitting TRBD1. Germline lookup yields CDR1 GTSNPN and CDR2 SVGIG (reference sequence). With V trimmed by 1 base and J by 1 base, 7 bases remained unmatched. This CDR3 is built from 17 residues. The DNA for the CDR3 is TGTGCCTGGAGTGCCCGGGACAGGGGCCGTGCCAAAAACATTCAGTACTTC. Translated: CAWSARDRGRAKNIQYF.

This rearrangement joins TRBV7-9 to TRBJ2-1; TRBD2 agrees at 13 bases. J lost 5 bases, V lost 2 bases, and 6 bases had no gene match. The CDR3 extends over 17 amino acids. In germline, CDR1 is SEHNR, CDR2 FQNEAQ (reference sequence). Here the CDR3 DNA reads TGTGCCAGCAGCTTATGGTTGGGGACTAGCGGGAACAATGAGCAGTTCTTC. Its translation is CASSLWLGTSGNNEQFF.

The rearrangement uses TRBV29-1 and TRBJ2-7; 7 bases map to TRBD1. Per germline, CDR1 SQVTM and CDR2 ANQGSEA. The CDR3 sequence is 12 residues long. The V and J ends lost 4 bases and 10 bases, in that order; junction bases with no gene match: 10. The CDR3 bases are TGCAGCGTTGCAAGGGACAGCTTTCAACAGTACTTC. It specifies CSVARDSFQQYF.

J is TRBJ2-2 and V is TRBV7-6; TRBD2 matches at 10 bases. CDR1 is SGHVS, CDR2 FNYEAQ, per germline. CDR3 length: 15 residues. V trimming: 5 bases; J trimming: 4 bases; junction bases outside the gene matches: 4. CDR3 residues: CASSELAGITGELFF. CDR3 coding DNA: TGTGCCAGCAGCGAACTAGCGGGGATCACCGGGGAGCTGTTTTTT. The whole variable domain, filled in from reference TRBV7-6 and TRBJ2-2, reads GAGVSQSPRYKVTKRGQDVALRCDPISGHVSLYWYRQALGQGPEFLTYFNYEAQQDKSGLPNDRFSAERPEGSISTLTIQRTEQRDSAMYRCASSELAGITGELFFGEGSRLTVL.

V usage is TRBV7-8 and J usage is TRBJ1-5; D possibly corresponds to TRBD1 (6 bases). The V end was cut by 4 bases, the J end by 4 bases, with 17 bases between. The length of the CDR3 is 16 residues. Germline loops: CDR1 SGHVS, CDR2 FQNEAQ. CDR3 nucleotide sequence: TGTGCCAGCAGCTCCCAGTCACAGGGACTAAATCAGCCCCAGCATTTT. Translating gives CASSSQSQGLNQPQHF.

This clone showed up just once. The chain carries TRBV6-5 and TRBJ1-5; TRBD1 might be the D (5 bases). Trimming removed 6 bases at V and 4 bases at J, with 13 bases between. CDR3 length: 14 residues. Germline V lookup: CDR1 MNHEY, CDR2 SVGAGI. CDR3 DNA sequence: TGTGCCAGCAGCCTTACAGGAAGAAATCAGCCCCAGCATTTT. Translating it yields CASSLTGRNQPQHF.

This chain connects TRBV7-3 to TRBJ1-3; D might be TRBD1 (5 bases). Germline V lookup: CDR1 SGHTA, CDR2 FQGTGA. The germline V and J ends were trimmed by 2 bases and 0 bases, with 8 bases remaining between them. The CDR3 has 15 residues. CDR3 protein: CASSLQGNSGNTIYF. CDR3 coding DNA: TGTGCCAGCAGCTTACAGGGAAACTCTGGAAACACCATATATTTT.

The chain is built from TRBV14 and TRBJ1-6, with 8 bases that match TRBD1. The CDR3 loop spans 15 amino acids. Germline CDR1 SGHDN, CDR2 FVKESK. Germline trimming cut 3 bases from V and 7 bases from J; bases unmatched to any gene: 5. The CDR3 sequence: CASSHRNRGNSPLHF. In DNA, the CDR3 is TGTGCCAGCAGCCACCGCAACAGGGGGAATTCACCCCTCCACTTT.

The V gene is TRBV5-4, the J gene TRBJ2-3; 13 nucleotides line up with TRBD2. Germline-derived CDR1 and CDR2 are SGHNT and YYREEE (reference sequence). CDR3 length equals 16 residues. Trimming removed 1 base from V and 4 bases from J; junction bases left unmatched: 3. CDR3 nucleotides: TGTGCCAGCAGCTTGTGGACTAGCGGGGGCTCAGATACGCAGTATTTT. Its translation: CASSLWTSGGSDTQYF.

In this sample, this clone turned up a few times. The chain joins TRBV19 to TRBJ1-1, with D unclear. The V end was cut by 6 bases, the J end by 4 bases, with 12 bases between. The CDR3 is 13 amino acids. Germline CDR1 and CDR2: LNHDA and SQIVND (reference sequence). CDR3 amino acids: CASRGVVGTEAFF. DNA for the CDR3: TGTGCCAGTAGGGGAGTGGTGGGCACTGAAGCTTTCTTT. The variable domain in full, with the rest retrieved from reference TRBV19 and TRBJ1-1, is DGGITQSPKYLFRKEGQNVTLSCEQNLNHDAMYWYRQDPGQGLRLIYYSQIVNDFQKGDIAEGYSVSREKKESFPLTVTSAQKNPTAFYLCASRGVVGTEAFFGQGTRLTVV.

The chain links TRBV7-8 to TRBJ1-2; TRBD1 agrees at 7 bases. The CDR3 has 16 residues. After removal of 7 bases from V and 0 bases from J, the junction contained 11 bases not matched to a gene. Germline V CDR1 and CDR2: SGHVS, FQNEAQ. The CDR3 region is CASTFGTAFPNYGYTF. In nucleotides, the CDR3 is TGTGCCAGCACCTTTGGGACAGCCTTCCCTAACTATGGCTACACCTTC.

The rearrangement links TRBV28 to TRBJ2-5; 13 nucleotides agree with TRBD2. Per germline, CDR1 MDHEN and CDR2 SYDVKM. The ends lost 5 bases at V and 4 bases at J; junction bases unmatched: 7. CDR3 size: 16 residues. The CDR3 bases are TGTGCCAGCAGTCCGGGACTAGCGGGGTTTGGAGAGACCCAGTACTTC. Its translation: CASSPGLAGFGETQYF.

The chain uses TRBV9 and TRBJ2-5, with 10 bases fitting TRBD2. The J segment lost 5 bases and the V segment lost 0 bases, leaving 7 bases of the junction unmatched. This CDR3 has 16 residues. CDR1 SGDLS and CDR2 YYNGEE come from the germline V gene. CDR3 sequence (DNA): TGTGCCAGCAGCGTAGACCTACTAGCGGGGCTCGAGACCCAGTACTTC. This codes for CASSVDLLAGLETQYF.